This entry is about one T cell receptor (beta chain). Its antigen is currently not known. No much larger clonotype is one base removed from it; base qualities were not supplied. V has 5 bases trimmed and J has 4 bases trimmed; junction bases matching no gene number 9. The CDR3 has 16 amino acids, counting the end cysteine and phenylalanine. The sequence is cut down to CDR3 DNA, 48 bases in frame from base 1. Per the germline V gene, SGHVS is the CDR1 and FQNEAQ is the CDR2. This specimen comes from a study of response to subunit inactivated influenza vaccine (dated by TCRdb to about 2018). With respect to the entire study: The study used deep quantitative T cell receptor repertoire profiling to track responses to a trivalent subunit inactivated influenza vaccine. General study outcomes and caveats: According to the authors, only a limited number of new T cells may be recruited by each seasonal influenza vaccination.

The library was produced with RT-PCR. Sequencer: Illumina HiSeq 2500. TCRdb ran its own pipeline on the public reads, namely fastp trimming at Q25 and MiXCR clone calling, and kept in-frame beta chains. All rows with the same CDR3 protein become a single entry with the most common DNA and genes. Recorded for this sample are 800,000 or so distinct CDR3 sequences; 21% of them occurred a single time. The ten biggest clones cover roughly 10% of the sample. The specimen comprised PBMCs from blood, sampled 5 days after vaccination. The rearrangement joined TRBV7-8 to TRBJ2-5; 11 junctional bases match TRBD2. The TCR originated in a man aged 45-65 years who received an inactivated influenza vaccine. Donor details come from another sample of the same person, matched by shared clones. The bases are TGTGCCAGCAGCCCAAGACTAGCGGGGATGAGAGAGACCCAGTACTTC. It specifies CASSPRLAGMRETQYF.